Sequencing of this T cell receptor (beta chain) was carried out in a study of T-cell reconstitution after alpha-beta-depleted transplantation in children. Preparation of the TCRbeta library involved a method that used unique molecular identifiers. TCRdb reprocessed the PCR reads with MiXCR, giving one entry per CDR3 protein. The table lists several thousand distinct CDR3 sequences, 16% of them singletons. CDR3 length: 15 residues. Per germline, CDR1 DFQATT and CDR2 SNEGSKA (reference sequence). V gave up 3 bases and J gave up 0 bases, with 15 bases separating them. This clonotype was counted only a few times.

Sequenced material: PBMCs, mostly from graft donor cells, taken 60 days after TCRalphabeta/CD19-depleted stem cell transplant. The J gene is TRBJ2-7, the V gene TRBV20-1; D may be TRBD2 (5 bases). This TCR was recovered from a male patient between 10 and 17 years old who had a stem cell transplant for acute myeloid leukemia, so the T cells may come from the graft donor. This chain's CDR3 is CSARPGSAFSYEQYF. In nucleotides, the CDR3 is TGCAGTGCTAGGCCCGGTAGCGCCTTCTCCTACGAGCAGTACTTC.